The present T cell receptor beta chain was sequenced within a study of CD8+ T cells in alopecia areata. Study results and caveats: Whereas mice showed it more clearly, TCR sharing across patients was murkier, possibly because of HLA.

Extracted RNA was reverse transcribed into cDNA, the sequencing template. TCRdb's table, derived via immunoSEQ multiplex PCR, lists solely in-frame clones and lacks some. This table holds about 150,000 clones, 85% to 90% found once. This CDR3 contains 15 residues. V was pared by 0 bases and J by 8 bases, with 8 bases of the junction left unmatched. Germline values: CDR1 LGHNA, CDR2 YNFKEQ. A word on this clone: Its antigen is unknown.

This chain links TRBV4-2 with TRBJ1-1, with 8 bases identical to TRBD1. This material consisted of CD8+ T cells sorted from blood, taken at week 0. The receptor comes from a human donor with alopecia areata. As DNA, the CDR3 is TGTGCCAGCAGCCAAGATTACAGGGGGGCCGCCGAAGCTTTCTTT. It codes for CASSQDYRGAAEAFF.